Sequencing of this T cell receptor (beta chain) was carried out in a study of technical replicates of blood from a handful of donors. V gave up 5 bases and J gave up 5 bases, with 12 bases separating them. The CDR3 has 13 amino acids. Germline lookup yields CDR1 SGHVS and CDR2 FNYEAQ. Only in-frame clones appear in the TCRdb table, and some are missing; sequencing was by immunoSEQ multiplex PCR. The sample holds approximately 88,000 clones, 90% to 98% seen once. The receptor was derived from a human donor in good health. The chain joins TRBV7-6 to TRBJ1-1, with a weak D call TRBD1 (5 bases). The sample taken for sequencing was T cells isolated from PBMCs. This CDR3 reads CASSQVQGTEAFF. In DNA, the CDR3 is TGTGCCAGCAGCCAGGTTCAGGGTACTGAAGCTTTCTTT.